This entry features one T cell receptor (beta chain) sequence. This receptor's antigen is unknown. Base qualities were left out, and no much larger clone turns up one base away. This specimen's time point label, interpreted: patch test 1, 2 weeks after DPC sensitization. The sample's treatment or condition label, in plain terms: therapeutic diphenylcyclopropenone sensitization with weekly scalp DPC. Blood at each patch-test visit was drawn before the patch test was applied. Eligible patients were aged 18 to 70, diagnosed with alopecia, deemed suitable for DPC therapy, and excluded if pregnant. Unfractionated whole blood was collected in Tempus Blood RNA tubes, and total RNA was extracted from that blood. The junction shows trimming of 2 bases on V and 7 bases on J, plus 14 bases between the germline ends. The CDR3, from cysteine to phenylalanine, totals 14 residues. Only CDR3 DNA is held: 42 bases, read in frame from base 1. For CDR1 and CDR2, the germline V gene lists MNHEY and SVGEGT.

This sample is drawn from a study of human T cells and chemical hapten exposure (dated by TCRdb to the early 2020s). Regarding the study in general: For sensitization, 2% DPC in acetone was applied to a 2 cm by 2 cm area of upper inner arm skin. Blood samples were taken from patients before sensitization (week 0) and then at 2, 6 and about 24 weeks after DPC sensitization. Libraries were pooled for sequencing, and per-sample TCR yields varied mainly because of small differences in library volumes within the pool. Peripheral blood TCR repertoire changes were tracked in vivo in alopecia patients during primary and secondary sensitization to the hapten diphenylcyclopropenone (DPC). The mostly female patient cohort included alopecia areata with under or over 50% scalp involvement, alopecia totalis and alopecia universalis. Around 30 alopecia patients provided blood for TCR sequencing at one to four time points (pre-sensitization, 2, 6 and 24 weeks). Patients additionally received weekly therapeutic DPC doses to the scalp throughout the roughly 23-week study period. Patch tests used Finn chambers with 0.01% DPC on the upper back, scored after 6 days by International Contact Dermatitis Research Group standards. Broad study findings and their caveats: The number of PT1 expanded TCRs positively correlated with patch test score, significant at thresholds 8, 16 and 32 but not 4. Expanded TCRs formed significantly more large CDR3 similarity clusters than pre-sensitization or healthy control sets, consistent with antigen-driven responses. DPC sensitization did not change the number of TCRs with a frequency above 1 in 1000, and there was no evidence of changes in global repertoire structure. After repeated subsampling, changes were observed in the strength of the expansion versus patch-test correlation and in the threshold at which the correlation became significant. Because every patient had alopecia, a presumed autoimmune disease, the patients' immune response might differ from that of healthy individuals.

Receptors were amplified or captured by RACE. Sequencing took place on a NextSeq 500. Library preparation attached unique molecular identifiers to individual cDNA molecules for quantitative, reproducible TCR counting. Each blood RNA sample was used to sequence both TCR alpha and TCR beta chains. The authors' pipeline ran thus. The median number of TCRs per sample was some 100,000, ranging from about 23,224 to 700,000. V, J and CDR3 annotation of the TCR reads was performed with the Decombinator software suite. To make PS versus PT1 abundance plots, every sample was subsampled to the same number of TCRs (28,000). TCRs were defined as expanded if absent before sensitization and observed at least eight times at the 2-week time point. The public reads were run again by TCRdb, first through fastp at Q25 and then through MiXCR, and only productive beta chains were kept. When rows share a CDR3 protein, they turn into one entry using the most common DNA and genes. These V and J calls derive from TCRdb rather than the authors' analysis. This sample is represented by 150,000 to 200,000 distinct CDR3 sequences; about 14% of them were singletons. The ten largest clones take up less than 2% of the sample.

The sequence is built from TRBV6-2 or TRBV6-3 and TRBJ1-1, and the D gene may be TRBD1, 5 bases matching. The source is a woman aged 25-40 years with alopecia areata. Some clones in this sample may be carry-over from other donors' samples. Sequences were derived from whole blood, sampled in connection with sensitization to the hapten diphenylcyclopropenone (DPC). The DNA sequence is as follows: TGTGCCAGCAGTTACGTAGGGGCCCTGCGTGAAGCTTTCTTT. Its protein product is CASSYVGALREAFF.